The clone carrying this T cell receptor (beta chain) has only one observation. V lost 1 base and J lost 2; bases outside the gene matches: 4. CDR3 length equals 15 residues. Germline CDR1 is SEHNR and CDR2 is FQNEAQ (reference sequence). These data belong to a study of cytomegalovirus exposure and HLA in healthy donors. Primers: 60 Vbeta forward and 13 Jbeta reverse. Profiled with immunoSEQ multiplex PCR; TCRdb holds only in-frame clones, not every one. The sample consists of 210,000 or so clones, around nine tenths of them appearing once. The rearrangement joins TRBV7-9 to TRBJ2-7; 8 bases map to TRBD1. The clonotype was recovered from a young woman in good health and CMV-seronegative. Sequencing input: PBMCs. The CDR3: CASSLGTGKTYEQYF. CDR3 bases: TGTGCCAGCAGCTTAGGGACAGGGAAAACCTACGAGCAGTACTTC.